This T cell receptor beta chain comes out of a study of T cells in Graves' hyperthyroidism and ophthalmopathy. Germline-derived CDR1 and CDR2 are SGHDT and YYEEEE. J gave up 4 bases and V 1 base, and 9 bases lay outside the gene matches. The CDR3 covers 16 residues. What was amplified from RNA transcripts were TCR beta CDR3 regions. Initially, a first-round RT-PCR of the TCR CDR3 employed the HTBI primer set. TCRdb called the multiplex PCR reads again in MiXCR, with one record for every CDR3 protein. Of fewer than 650,000 distinct CDR3 sequences in the sample, approximately 15% were seen once. This clonotype was seen a handful of times.

The rearrangement links TRBV5-6 to TRBJ2-7, with 9 positions matching TRBD2. The sequencing sample was made of blood. This sequence was found in a woman aged 25-40 years with Graves' hyperthyroidism that later progressed to Graves' ophthalmopathy. Here the CDR3 DNA reads TGTGCCAGCAGCTTGAGGCTCCAAGCGGGAGGTTACGAGCAGTACTTC. Encoded protein: CASSLRLQAGGYEQYF.